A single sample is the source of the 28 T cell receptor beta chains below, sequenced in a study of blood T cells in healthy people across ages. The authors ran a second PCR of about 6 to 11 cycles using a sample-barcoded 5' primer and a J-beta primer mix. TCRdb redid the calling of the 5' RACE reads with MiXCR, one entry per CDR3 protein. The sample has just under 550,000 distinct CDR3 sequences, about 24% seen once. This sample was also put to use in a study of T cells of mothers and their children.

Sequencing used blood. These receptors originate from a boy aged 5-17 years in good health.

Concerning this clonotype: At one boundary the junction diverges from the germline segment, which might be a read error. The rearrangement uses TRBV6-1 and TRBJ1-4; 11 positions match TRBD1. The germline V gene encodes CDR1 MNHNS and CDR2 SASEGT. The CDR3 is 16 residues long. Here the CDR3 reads CASKRNPGTGGEKLVF. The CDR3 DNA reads TGTGCCAGCAAGAGGAATCCCGGGACAGGGGGTGAAAAACTGGTTTTT.

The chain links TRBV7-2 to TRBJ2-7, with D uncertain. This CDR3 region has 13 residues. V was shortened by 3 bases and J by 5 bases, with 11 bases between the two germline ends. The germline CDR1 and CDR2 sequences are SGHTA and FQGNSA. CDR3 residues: CASSFHWRHEQYF. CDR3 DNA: TGTGCCAGCAGCTTTCATTGGCGTCACGAGCAGTACTTC.

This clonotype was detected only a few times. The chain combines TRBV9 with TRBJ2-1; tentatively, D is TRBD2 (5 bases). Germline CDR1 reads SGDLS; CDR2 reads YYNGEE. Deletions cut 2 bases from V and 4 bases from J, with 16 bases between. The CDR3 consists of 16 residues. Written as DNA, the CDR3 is TGTGCCAGCAGCGTGTCCCCACTAGTCCTATACAATGAGCAGTTCTTC. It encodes CASSVSPLVLYNEQFF.

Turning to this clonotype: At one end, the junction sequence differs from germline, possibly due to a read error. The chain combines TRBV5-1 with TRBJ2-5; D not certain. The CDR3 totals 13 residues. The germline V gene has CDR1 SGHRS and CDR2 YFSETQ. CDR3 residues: CASRLGSQETQYF. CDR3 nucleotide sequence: TGCGCCAGCAGGTTGGGATCCCAAGAGACCCAGTACTTC.

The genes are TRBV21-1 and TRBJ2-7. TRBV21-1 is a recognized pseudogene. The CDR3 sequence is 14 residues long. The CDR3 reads CASSSQGAYYEQYF. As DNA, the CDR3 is TGTGCCAGCAGCTCACAGGGAGCCTACTACGAGCAGTACTTC.

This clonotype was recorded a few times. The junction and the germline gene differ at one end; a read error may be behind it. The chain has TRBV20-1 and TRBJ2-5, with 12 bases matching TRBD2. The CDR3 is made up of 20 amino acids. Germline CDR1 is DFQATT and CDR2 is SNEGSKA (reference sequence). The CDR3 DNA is TGCAGTGCCCAAATAAGGGGCCTAGCGGGGGGGGGCGGACTTTTTGAGACCCAGTGCTTC. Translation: CSAQIRGLAGGGGLFETQCF.

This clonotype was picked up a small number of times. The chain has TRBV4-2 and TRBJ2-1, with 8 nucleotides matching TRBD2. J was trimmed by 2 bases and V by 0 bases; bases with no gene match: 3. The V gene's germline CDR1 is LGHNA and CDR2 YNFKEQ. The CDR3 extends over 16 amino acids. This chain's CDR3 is CASSQDFGGAYNEQFF. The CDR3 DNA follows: TGTGCCAGCAGCCAAGATTTCGGGGGGGCCTACAATGAGCAGTTCTTC.

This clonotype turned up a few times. CDR3 sequence reads: CSVEDRVRGTGELFF. CDR3 bases: TGCAGCGTTGAAGATCGGGTGCGGGGCACCGGGGAGCTGTTTTTT. This sequence joins TRBV29-1 and TRBJ2-2; possibly TRBD2 for D (6 bases). V was clipped by 0 bases and J by 4 bases, with 12 bases between them. In germline, CDR1 is SQVTM, CDR2 ANQGSEA. The CDR3 runs 15 residues.

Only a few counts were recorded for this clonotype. The CDR3 nucleotides read TGTGCCAGCGGGTGGGGGAACACGAACACTGAAGCTTTCTTT. Translating it yields CASGWGNTNTEAFF. The chain combines TRBV19 with TRBJ1-1; D is perhaps TRBD1 (5 bases). The CDR3 runs 14 residues. The germline V gene encodes CDR1 LNHDA and CDR2 SQIVND (reference sequence). V was pared by 9 bases and J by 1 base, with 15 bases between.

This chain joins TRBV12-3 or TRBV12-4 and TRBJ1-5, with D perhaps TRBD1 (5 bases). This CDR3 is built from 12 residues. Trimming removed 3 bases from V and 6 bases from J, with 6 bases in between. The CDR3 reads CASSFGGQPQHF. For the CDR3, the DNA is TGTGCCAGCAGTTTCGGGGGTCAGCCCCAGCATTTT.

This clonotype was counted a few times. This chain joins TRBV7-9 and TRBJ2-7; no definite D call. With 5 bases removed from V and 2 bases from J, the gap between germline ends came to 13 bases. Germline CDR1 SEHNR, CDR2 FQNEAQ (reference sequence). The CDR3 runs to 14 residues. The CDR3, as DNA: TGTGCCAGCAGCCCTCAAGCGCCGACCTACGAGCAGTACTTC. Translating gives CASSPQAPTYEQYF.

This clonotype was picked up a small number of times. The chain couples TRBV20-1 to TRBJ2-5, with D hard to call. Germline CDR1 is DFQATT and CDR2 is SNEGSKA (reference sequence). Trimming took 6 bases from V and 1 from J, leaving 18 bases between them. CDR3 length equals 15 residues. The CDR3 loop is CSARPGLRSQETQYF. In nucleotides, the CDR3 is TGCAGTGCCAGACCAGGCTTGCGCTCCCAAGAGACCCAGTACTTC.

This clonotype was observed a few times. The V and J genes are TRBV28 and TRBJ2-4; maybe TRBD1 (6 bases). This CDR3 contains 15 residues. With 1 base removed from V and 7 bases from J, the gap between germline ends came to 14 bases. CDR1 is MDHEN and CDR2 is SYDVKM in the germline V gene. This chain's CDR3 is CASSLSGTNRNIQYF. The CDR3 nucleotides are TGTGCCAGCAGTTTATCCGGGACAAATAGGAACATTCAGTACTTC.

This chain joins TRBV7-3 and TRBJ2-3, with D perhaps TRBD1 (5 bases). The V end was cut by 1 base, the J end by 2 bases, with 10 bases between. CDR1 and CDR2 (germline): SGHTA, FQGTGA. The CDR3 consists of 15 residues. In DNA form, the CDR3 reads TGTGCCAGCAGCTTAAGGGGCTACGACACAGATACGCAGTATTTT. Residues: CASSLRGYDTDTQYF.

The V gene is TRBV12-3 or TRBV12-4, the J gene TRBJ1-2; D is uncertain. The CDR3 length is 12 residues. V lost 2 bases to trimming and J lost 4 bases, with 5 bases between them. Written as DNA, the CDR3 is TGTGCCAGCAGTTTACGGTTCTATGGCTACACCTTC. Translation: CASSLRFYGYTF.

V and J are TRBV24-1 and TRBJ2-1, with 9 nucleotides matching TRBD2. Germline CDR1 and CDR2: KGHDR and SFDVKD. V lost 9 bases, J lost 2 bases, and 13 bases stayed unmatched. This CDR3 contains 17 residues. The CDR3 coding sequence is TGTGCCACCGGGGTTGGTAGCGGGAGAAAGGCCTACAATGAGCAGTTCTTC. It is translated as CATGVGSGRKAYNEQFF.

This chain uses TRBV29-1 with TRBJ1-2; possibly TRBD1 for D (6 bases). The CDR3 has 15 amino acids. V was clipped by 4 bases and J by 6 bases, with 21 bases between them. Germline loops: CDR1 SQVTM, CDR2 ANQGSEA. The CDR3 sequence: CSVVTGALTANGYTF. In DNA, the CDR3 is TGCAGCGTTGTGACAGGCGCTCTGACGGCGAATGGCTACACCTTC. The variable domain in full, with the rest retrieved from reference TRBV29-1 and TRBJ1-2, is SAVISQKPSRDICQRGTSLTIQCQVDSQVTMMFWYRQQPGQSLTLIATANQGSEATYESGFVIDKFPISRPNLTFSTLTVSNMSPEDSSIYLCSVVTGALTANGYTFGSGTRLTVV.

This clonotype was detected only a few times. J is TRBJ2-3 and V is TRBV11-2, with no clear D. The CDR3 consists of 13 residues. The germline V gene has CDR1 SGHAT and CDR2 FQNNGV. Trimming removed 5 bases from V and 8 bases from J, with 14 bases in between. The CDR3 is CASSLIELITQYF. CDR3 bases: TGTGCCAGCAGCCTTATCGAGTTGATTACGCAGTATTTT. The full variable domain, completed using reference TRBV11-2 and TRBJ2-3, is EAGVAQSPRYKIIEKRQSVAFWCNPISGHATLYWYQQILGQGPKLLIQFQNNGVVDDSQLPKDRFSAERLKGVDSTLKIQPAKLEDSAVYLCASSLIELITQYFGPGTRLTVL.

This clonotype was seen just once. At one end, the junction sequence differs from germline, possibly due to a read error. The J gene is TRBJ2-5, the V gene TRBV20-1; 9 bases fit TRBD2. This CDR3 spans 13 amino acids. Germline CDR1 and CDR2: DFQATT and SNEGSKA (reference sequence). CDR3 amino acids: CSARLAGLEAQYF. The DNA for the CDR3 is TGCAGTGCTAGGCTAGCGGGGTTAGAGGCCCAGTACTTC.

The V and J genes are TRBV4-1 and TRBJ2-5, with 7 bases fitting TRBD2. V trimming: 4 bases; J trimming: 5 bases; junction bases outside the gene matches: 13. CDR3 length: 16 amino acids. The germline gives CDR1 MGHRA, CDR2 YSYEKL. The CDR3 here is CASSRTAGGGSETQYF. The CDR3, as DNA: TGCGCCAGCAGCCGGACGGCTGGCGGGGGTTCGGAGACCCAGTACTTC.

The CDR3: CASSLWQVEAQETQYF. The CDR3 nucleotides read TGTGCCAGCAGTTTGTGGCAGGTCGAAGCTCAAGAGACCCAGTACTTC. The chain links TRBV6-2 or TRBV6-3 to TRBJ2-5; D ambiguous. Germline V lookup: CDR1 MNHEY, CDR2 SVGEGT. The CDR3 contains 16 residues. V shed 4 bases and J shed 2 bases, with 17 bases lying between them.

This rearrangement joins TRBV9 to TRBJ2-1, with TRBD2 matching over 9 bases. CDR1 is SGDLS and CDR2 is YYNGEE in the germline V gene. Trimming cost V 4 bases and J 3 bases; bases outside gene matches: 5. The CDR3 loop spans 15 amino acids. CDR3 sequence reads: CASSLAGLLYNEQFF. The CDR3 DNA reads TGTGCCAGCAGCCTAGCGGGATTACTCTACAATGAGCAGTTCTTC.

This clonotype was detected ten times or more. The CDR3 region is CASSPQLNGGNIQYF. CDR3 nucleotide sequence: TGCGCCAGCAGCCCACAATTAAATGGGGGGAATATTCAGTACTTC. The chain combines TRBV5-1 with TRBJ2-4; TRBD2 might be the D (6 bases). V shed 4 bases and J shed 10 bases, with 21 bases lying between them. Germline CDR1 and CDR2: SGHRS and YFSETQ. This CDR3 is 15 amino acids long.

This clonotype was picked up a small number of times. CDR3 in DNA: TGCAGTGCTAGGAGCCTCCCGGGACTAGCGGGAGTATCCCAAGAGACCCAGTACTTC. Translating gives CSARSLPGLAGVSQETQYF. The chain joins TRBV20-1 to TRBJ2-5; TRBD2 agrees at 14 bases. The V gene end was trimmed by 3 bases and the J gene end by 1 base; junction bases not matched to a gene: 13. This CDR3 comprises 19 residues. The germline V gene has CDR1 DFQATT and CDR2 SNEGSKA (reference sequence).

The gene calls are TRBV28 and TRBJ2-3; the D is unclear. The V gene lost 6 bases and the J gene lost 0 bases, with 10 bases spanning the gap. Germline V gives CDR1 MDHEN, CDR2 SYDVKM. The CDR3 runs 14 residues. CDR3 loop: CASSGLGSTDTQYF. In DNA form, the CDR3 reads TGTGCCAGCAGCGGGTTAGGTAGCACAGATACGCAGTATTTT.

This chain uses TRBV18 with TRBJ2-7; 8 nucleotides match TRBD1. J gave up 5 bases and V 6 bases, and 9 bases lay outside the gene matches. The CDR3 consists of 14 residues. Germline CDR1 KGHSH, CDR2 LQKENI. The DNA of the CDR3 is TGTGCCAGCTCCCCGGACAGGGCCGACGACGAGCAGTACTTC. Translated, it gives CASSPDRADDEQYF.

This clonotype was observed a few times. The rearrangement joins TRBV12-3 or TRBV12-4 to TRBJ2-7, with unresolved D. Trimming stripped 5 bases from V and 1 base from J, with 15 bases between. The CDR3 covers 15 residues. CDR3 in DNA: TGTGCCAGCAGTCCAGAGGTCGCTTTGTCCTACGAGCAGTACTTC. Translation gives CASSPEVALSYEQYF.

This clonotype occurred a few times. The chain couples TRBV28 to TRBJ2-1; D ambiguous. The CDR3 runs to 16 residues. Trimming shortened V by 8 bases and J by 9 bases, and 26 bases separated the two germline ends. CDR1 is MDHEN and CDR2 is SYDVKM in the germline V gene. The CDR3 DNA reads TGTGCCAGCCGAGATGGCACCGCCCGAATGGCCACTGAGCAGTTCTTC. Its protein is CASRDGTARMATEQFF.